This entry is about one TCR beta chain. Its antigen is still unknown. The entry originates in a study of T cell responses to AZD1222 COVID-19 vaccine. For the study at large: Second-dose schedules of about 4 or about 12 weeks were combined.

General study results and limits: Regions left unmutated in variants are reportedly the target of nearly half of spike-specific TCRs.

Profiled with immunoSEQ multiplex PCR; TCRdb holds only in-frame clones, not every one. Of 100,000 to 120,000 clones in the sample, 88% were seen once. This CDR3 is 14 amino acids long. V was trimmed by 3 bases and J by 2 bases, leaving 11 bases between them. CDR1 and CDR2 from the germline V gene are SGHDN and FVKESK. The rearrangement joins TRBV14 to TRBJ2-7, with D perhaps TRBD1 or TRBD2 (6 bases each). The source material was peripheral blood, sampled on day 0 of AZD1222 vaccination. The sequence derives from an adult in good health. The CDR3 loop is CASSQGGRAYEQYF. CDR3 DNA sequence: TGTGCCAGCAGCCAGGGGGGCAGGGCCTACGAGCAGTACTTC.